Described below is a single T cell receptor beta chain sequence and its context. Generated by immunoSEQ multiplex PCR, the TCRdb table keeps only in-frame clones and is missing some. The sample carries about 87,000 clones, around 95% recorded once. The sample is drawn from a study of T cell changes during pregnancy in multiple sclerosis. This CDR3 has 16 amino acids. V lost 5 bases and J lost 4; bases outside the gene matches: 11. The germline V gene encodes CDR1 MDHEN and CDR2 SYDVKM. Material: peripheral blood, obtained in the third trimester of pregnancy. The chain is built from TRBV28 and TRBJ1-1; 9 nucleotides align to TRBD1. This sequence originates from a female donor in good health, enrolled as a control in a pregnancy study. As DNA, the CDR3 is TGTGCCAGCAGTCCCCTTGGGGACAGGGTTGGCACTGAAGCTTTCTTT. Translation gives CASSPLGDRVGTEAFF.